One and the same sample provided the 19 T cell receptor beta chains below, sequenced in a study of blood T cell repertoires in COVID-19. Assay: immunoSEQ multiplex PCR; the TCRdb copy retains only in-frame clones and omits some. The sample includes some 360,000 clones, around nine tenths of them seen just once. Sequenced input: peripheral blood. The receptors come from a woman aged 60-70 years with COVID-19, enrolled during active disease.

The chain couples TRBV5-8 to TRBJ2-7, with unresolved D. The length of the CDR3 is 12 residues. V was pared by 0 bases and J by 3 bases, with 4 bases between. Germline CDR1 and CDR2: SGHTS and YDEGEE. The CDR3 region is CASSLARYEQYF. The DNA for the CDR3 is TGTGCCAGCAGCTTGGCCCGCTACGAGCAGTACTTC.

The chain links TRBV28 to TRBJ2-7, with TRBD1 identical over 9 bases. The V gene end was trimmed by 6 bases and the J gene end by 4 bases; junction bases not matched to a gene: 7. CDR1 is MDHEN, CDR2 SYDVKM, per germline. CDR3 size: 14 residues. The CDR3 DNA reads TGTGCCAGCAGGCTACAGGGGGCGCAGTACGAGCAGTACTTC. It encodes CASRLQGAQYEQYF.

V usage is TRBV7-9 and J usage is TRBJ1-4, with D possibly matching TRBD1 (5 bases). Germline CDR1 is SEHNR and CDR2 is FQNEAQ (reference sequence). CDR3 size: 15 residues. V was cut by 1 base and J by 4 bases, with 10 bases left in between. The CDR3 DNA is TGTGCCAGCAGCTTAGTAGGGGCGGATAATGAAAAACTGTTTTTT. Its translation: CASSLVGADNEKLFF.

The gene calls are TRBV12-3 or TRBV12-4 and TRBJ1-1, with D perhaps TRBD1 (5 bases). V gave up 4 bases and J gave up 7 bases, with 10 bases separating them. This CDR3 has 12 residues. The CDR3 nucleotides are TGTGCCAGCAGTTCAACAGGAATTGAAGCTTTCTTT. Translated: CASSSTGIEAFF.

This rearrangement joins TRBV11-1 to TRBJ1-2; the D is unclear. The CDR3 runs to 14 residues. Germline assignment: CDR1 SGHAT and CDR2 FQDESV (reference sequence). Trimming pared 3 bases from V and 4 bases from J, leaving 12 bases between. The CDR3 DNA reads TGTGCCAGCAGCTTCGAGGGTTCGGGCTATGGCTACACCTTC. Residues: CASSFEGSGYGYTF.

The chain links TRBV5-6 to TRBJ1-5; D call uncertain. This CDR3 has 17 amino acids. CDR1 is SGHDT, CDR2 YYEEEE, per germline. Trimming removed 4 bases at V and 0 bases at J, with 17 bases between. In DNA form, the CDR3 reads TGTGCCAGCAGCCATGCGGGGTGGGGAAATAGCAATCAGCCCCAGCATTTT. Translation gives CASSHAGWGNSNQPQHF.

The chain employs TRBV15 and TRBJ2-5; a weak D match, TRBD1 (7 bases). This CDR3 is 18 amino acids long. Germline-derived CDR1 and CDR2 are LNHNV and YYDKDF (reference sequence). The V gene lost 0 bases and the J gene lost 5 bases, with 22 bases spanning the gap. The CDR3 DNA sequence: TGTGCCACCAGCAGAGACAGGGGGGCCCTAGCACGTAGGGAGACCCAGTACTTC. It translates to CATSRDRGALARRETQYF.

V gene TRBV5-4 combines with J gene TRBJ2-5; D is possibly TRBD1 (6 bases). The CDR3 has 16 residues. The V end was cut by 0 bases, the J end by 2 bases, with 14 bases between. From germline, CDR1 is SGHNT and CDR2 YYREEE (reference sequence). For the CDR3, the DNA is TGTGCCAGCAGCTTGGAGGCAGGGACATGGCAAGAGACCCAGTACTTC. Residues: CASSLEAGTWQETQYF. The full variable domain, in which reference TRBV5-4 and TRBJ2-5 provide the parts outside the CDR3, is ETGVTQSPTHLIKTRGQQVTLRCSSQSGHNTVSWYQQALGQGPQFIFQYYREEENGRGNFPPRFSGLQFPNYSSELNVNALELDDSALYLCASSLEAGTWQETQYFGPGTRLLVL.

This sequence joins TRBV9 and TRBJ1-4; D remains ambiguous. With 4 bases removed from V and 0 bases from J, the gap between germline ends came to 4 bases. Germline V gives CDR1 SGDLS, CDR2 YYNGEE. The CDR3 covers 13 residues. The CDR3 reads CASSLTTNEKLFF. In DNA, the CDR3 is TGTGCCAGCAGCCTTACAACTAATGAAAAACTGTTTTTT.

This chain joins TRBV4-2 and TRBJ2-1; TRBD2 matches 10 bases. V lost 6 bases to trimming and J lost 7 bases; unmatched junction nucleotides: 6. Germline loops: CDR1 LGHNA, CDR2 YNFKEQ. The CDR3 runs to 14 residues. CDR3 bases: TGTGCCAGCAGTCCCAGCGGGGGGGTAAATGAGCAGTTCTTC. Translation gives CASSPSGGVNEQFF.

The chain carries TRBV10-1 and TRBJ1-2, with 9 bases lining up with TRBD1. The CDR3 extends over 13 amino acids. Germline V gives CDR1 WNHNN, CDR2 SYGVQD (reference sequence). The trim removed 4 bases at V and 5 bases at J, leaving 2 bases unmatched. The CDR3 protein is CASSAGTGYGYTF. The CDR3 coding sequence is TGCGCCAGCAGTGCCGGGACAGGGTATGGCTACACCTTC.

The genes are TRBV4-1 and TRBJ2-7; D is unclear. The CDR3 runs to 13 residues. Per the germline V gene, CDR1 is MGHRA and CDR2 is YSYEKL. With 0 bases removed from V and 3 bases from J, the gap between germline ends came to 6 bases. The chain's CDR3 is CASSQEVSYEQYF. As DNA, the CDR3 is TGCGCCAGCAGCCAAGAGGTCAGCTACGAGCAGTACTTC.

The chain joins TRBV4-2 to TRBJ2-5; TRBD1 agrees at 8 bases. Trimming took 3 bases from V and 5 from J; bases not matched to a gene: 8. There are 15 residues in the CDR3. The germline gives CDR1 LGHNA, CDR2 YNFKEQ. The CDR3 here is CASSQNQGAGETQYF. The CDR3 DNA follows: TGTGCCAGCAGCCAGAATCAGGGGGCGGGGGAGACCCAGTACTTC.

The chain has TRBV27 and TRBJ1-3; D unclear. The CDR3 covers 13 residues. Germline V gene sequence: CDR1 MNHEY, CDR2 SMNVEV (reference sequence). Between the trimmed V and J ends, which lost 4 bases and 4 bases, there was a span of 8 bases. The CDR3 spells CASSSGVGNTIYF. For the CDR3, the DNA is TGTGCCAGCAGTTCCGGGGTGGGAAACACCATATATTTT.

The gene calls are TRBV10-3 and TRBJ1-1; D possibly corresponds to TRBD1 (5 bases). Germline CDR1 ENHRY, CDR2 SYGVKD. CDR3 size: 13 residues. V lost 10 bases and J lost 4, with 16 bases in between. The CDR3 here is CATDSRGGTEAFF. The CDR3, as DNA: TGTGCCACCGATAGTAGGGGTGGCACTGAAGCTTTCTTT.

The V call is TRBV19, the J call TRBJ1-4; TRBD1 is a possible D gene (6 bases). The CDR3 is 13 residues long. Germline V gene lookup returns CDR1 LNHDA and CDR2 SQIVND (reference sequence). The V gene lost 7 bases and the J gene lost 5 bases, with 11 bases spanning the gap. CDR3 bases: TGTGCCAGTAAGATGGACAGCAATGAAAAACTGTTTTTT. Translation gives CASKMDSNEKLFF.

This chain uses TRBV5-6 with TRBJ2-3, with D possibly being TRBD2 (6 bases). The ends were cut back, 4 bases at V and 3 bases at J, with 15 bases in the middle. The CDR3 runs 15 residues. Germline loops: CDR1 SGHDT, CDR2 YYEEEE. CDR3: CASSLSGRFTDTQYF. The CDR3 DNA reads TGTGCCAGCAGCCTTAGCGGCCGTTTTACAGATACGCAGTATTTT.

The V and J genes are TRBV2 and TRBJ1-6; 9 bases align to TRBD1. Germline lookup yields CDR1 SNHLY and CDR2 FYNNEI. The junction had 8 bases not matched to a gene; V was cut back by 6 bases and J by 8 bases. CDR3 size: 15 residues. The CDR3 here is CASSLGQGRDSPLHF. CDR3 in DNA: TGTGCCAGCAGCCTTGGACAGGGGCGGGATTCACCCCTCCACTTT.

In DNA form, the CDR3 reads TGTGCCACCAGCAGGACAGGGCTCTCTGGAAACACCATATATTTT. Translating it yields CATSRTGLSGNTIYF. The V call is TRBV15, the J call TRBJ1-3, with 7 nucleotides matching TRBD1. The V segment lost 3 bases and the J segment 0 bases; nucleotides outside the gene matches: 2. The germline V gene has CDR1 LNHNV and CDR2 YYDKDF (reference sequence). The CDR3 covers 15 residues.